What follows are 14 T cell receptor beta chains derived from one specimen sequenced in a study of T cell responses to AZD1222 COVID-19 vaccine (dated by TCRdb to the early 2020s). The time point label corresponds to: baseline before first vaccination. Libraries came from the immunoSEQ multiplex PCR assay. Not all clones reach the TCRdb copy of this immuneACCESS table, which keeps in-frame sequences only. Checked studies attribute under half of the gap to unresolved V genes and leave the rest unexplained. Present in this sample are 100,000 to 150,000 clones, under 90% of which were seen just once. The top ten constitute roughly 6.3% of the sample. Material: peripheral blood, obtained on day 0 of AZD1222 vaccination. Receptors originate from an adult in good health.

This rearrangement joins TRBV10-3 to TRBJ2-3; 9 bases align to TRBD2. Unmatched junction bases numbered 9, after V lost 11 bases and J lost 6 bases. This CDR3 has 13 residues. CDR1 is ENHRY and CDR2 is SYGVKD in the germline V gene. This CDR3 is CAVLAGEGDTQYF. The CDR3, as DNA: TGTGCCGTCTTAGCGGGGGAAGGCGATACGCAGTATTTT.

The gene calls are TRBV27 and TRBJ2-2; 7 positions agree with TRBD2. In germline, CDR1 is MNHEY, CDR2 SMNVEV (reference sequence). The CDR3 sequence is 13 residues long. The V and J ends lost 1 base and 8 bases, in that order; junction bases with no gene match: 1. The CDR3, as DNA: TGTGCCAGCAGTTTATGGGGGGGTGGGGAGCTGTTTTTT. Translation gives CASSLWGGGELFF.

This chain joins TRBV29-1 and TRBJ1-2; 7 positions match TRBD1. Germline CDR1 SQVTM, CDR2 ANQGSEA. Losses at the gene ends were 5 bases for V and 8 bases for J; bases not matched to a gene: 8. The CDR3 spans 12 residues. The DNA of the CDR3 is TGCAGCGTTCCTGACAGGGTAGGAGGCTACACCTTC. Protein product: CSVPDRVGGYTF.

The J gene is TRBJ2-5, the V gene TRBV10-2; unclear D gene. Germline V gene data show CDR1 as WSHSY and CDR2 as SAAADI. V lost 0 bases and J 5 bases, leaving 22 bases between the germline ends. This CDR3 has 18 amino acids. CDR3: CASSESLYRYLHRETQYF. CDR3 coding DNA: TGCGCCAGCAGTGAGTCGCTTTATCGGTACCTCCACCGGGAGACCCAGTACTTC.

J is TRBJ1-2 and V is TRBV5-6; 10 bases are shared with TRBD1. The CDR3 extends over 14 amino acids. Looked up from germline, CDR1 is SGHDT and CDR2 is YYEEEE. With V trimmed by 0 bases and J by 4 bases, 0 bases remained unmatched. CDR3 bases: TGTGCCAGCAGCTTGGGACAGGGGGCCTATGGCTACACCTTC. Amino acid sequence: CASSLGQGAYGYTF.

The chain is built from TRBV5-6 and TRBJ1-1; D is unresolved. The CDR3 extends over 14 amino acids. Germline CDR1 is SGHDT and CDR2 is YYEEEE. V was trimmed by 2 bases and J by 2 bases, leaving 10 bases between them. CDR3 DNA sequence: TGTGCCAGCAGCTTAGGGCCGACCAACACTGAAGCTTTCTTT. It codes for CASSLGPTNTEAFF.

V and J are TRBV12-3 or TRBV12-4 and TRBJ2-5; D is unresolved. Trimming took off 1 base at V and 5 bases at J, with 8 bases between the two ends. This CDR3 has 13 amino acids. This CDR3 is CASSLGLGETQYF. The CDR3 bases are TGTGCCAGCAGTTTAGGGCTCGGGGAGACCCAGTACTTC.

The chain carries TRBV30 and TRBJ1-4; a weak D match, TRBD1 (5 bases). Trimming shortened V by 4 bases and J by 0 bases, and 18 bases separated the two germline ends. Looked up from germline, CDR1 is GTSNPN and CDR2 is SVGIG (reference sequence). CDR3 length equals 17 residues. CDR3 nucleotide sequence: TGTGCCTGGAAGGGGCTGAGTGGAACTGCAACTAATGAAAAACTGTTTTTT. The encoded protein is CAWKGLSGTATNEKLFF.

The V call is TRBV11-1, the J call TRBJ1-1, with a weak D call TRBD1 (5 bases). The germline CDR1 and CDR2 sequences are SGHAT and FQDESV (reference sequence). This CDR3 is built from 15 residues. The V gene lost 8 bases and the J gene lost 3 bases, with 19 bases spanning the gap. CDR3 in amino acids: CASSPGEGYYTEAFF. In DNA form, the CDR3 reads TGTGCCAGCTCCCCGGGGGAGGGGTACTACACTGAAGCTTTCTTT.

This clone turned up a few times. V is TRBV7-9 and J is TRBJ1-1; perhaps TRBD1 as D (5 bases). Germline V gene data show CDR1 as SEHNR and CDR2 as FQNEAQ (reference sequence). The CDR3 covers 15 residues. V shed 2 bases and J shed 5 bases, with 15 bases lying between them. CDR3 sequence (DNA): TGTGCCAGCAGCTTAATGGAGGGGTCCCGGACTGAAGCTTTCTTT. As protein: CASSLMEGSRTEAFF.

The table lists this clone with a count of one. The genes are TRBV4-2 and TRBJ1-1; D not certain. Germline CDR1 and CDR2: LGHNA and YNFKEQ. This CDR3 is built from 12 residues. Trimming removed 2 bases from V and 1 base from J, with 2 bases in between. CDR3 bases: TGTGCCAGCAGCCAAAGGAACACTGAAGCTTTCTTT. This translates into CASSQRNTEAFF.

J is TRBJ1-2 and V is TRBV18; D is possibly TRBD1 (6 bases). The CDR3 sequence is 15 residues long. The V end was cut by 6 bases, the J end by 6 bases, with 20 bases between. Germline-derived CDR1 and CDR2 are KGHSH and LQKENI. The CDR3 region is CASSQTEGQNNGYTF. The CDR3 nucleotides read TGTGCCAGCTCTCAAACCGAAGGACAGAACAATGGCTACACCTTC. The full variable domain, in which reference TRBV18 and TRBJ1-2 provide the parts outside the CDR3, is NAGVMQNPRHLVRRRGQEARLRCSPMKGHSHVYWYRQLPEEGLKFMVYLQKENIIDESGMPKERFSAEFPKEGPSILRIQQVVRGDSAAYFCASSQTEGQNNGYTFGSGTRLTVV.

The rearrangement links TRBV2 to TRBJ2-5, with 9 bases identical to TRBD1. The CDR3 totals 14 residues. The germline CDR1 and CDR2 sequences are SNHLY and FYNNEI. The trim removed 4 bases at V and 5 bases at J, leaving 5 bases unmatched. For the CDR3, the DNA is TGTGCCAGCAGTGGGGGACAGGGATGGGAGACCCAGTACTTC. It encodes CASSGGQGWETQYF.

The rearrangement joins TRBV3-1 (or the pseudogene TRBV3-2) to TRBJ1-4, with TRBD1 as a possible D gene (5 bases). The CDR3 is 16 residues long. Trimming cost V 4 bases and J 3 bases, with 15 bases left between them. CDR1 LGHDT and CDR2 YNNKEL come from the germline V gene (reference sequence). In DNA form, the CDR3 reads TGTGCCAGCAGCCCCTACGGAGGGACGTCTAATGAAAAACTGTTTTTT. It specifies CASSPYGGTSNEKLFF.